This T cell receptor (beta chain) emerged from a study of blood T cell repertoires in COVID-19. Germline assignment: CDR1 LGHDT and CDR2 YNNKEL (reference sequence). The junction had 1 base not matched to a gene; V was cut back by 10 bases and J by 4 bases. This CDR3 spans 11 amino acids. This clone was found once. Sequencing used immunoSEQ multiplex PCR; TCRdb keeps in-frame clones, though not all of them. Among 350,000 or so clones listed, 92% were seen once. Everyone who took part was about 18 to 90 years old, and they came from about 25 US areas. Each recovered donor of Cohort 3 presented with two negative PCRs, clearance, or symptom resolution.

The rearrangement joins TRBV3-1 (or the pseudogene TRBV3-2) to TRBJ1-1; TRBD1 aligns across 9 bases. The sequenced sample consisted of PBMCs or T cells enriched from blood (not recorded which). The sequence derives from a woman aged 25 to 39 who had recovered from COVID-19. The CDR3 sequence is CATGQGTEAFF. The CDR3 nucleotides read TGTGCCACGGGACAGGGCACTGAAGCTTTCTTT.